These 25 T cell receptor beta chains originate from one sample sequenced in a study of CD8+CD57+ T cells in acquired aplastic anemia. CDR3 and TCR beta VDJ profiling relied on a genomic DNA template. TCRdb itself ran the reads through MiXCR, one entry per CDR3 protein. The table records approximately 200,000 distinct CDR3 sequences, 61% of them present only once. What was sequenced was sorted CD4+, CD8+, or CD8+CD57+ T cells (not recorded which) from PBMCs. These receptors originate from a human donor in good health.

In this sample, this clonotype turned up a few times. Being one base from a much bigger clone, this may be a read error. This sequence joins TRBV9 and TRBJ1-4; perhaps TRBD1 as D (5 bases). CDR3 length: 14 amino acids. Per germline, CDR1 SGDLS and CDR2 YYNGEE. The CDR3 sequence: CASSATATNEKRFF. CDR3 DNA: TGTGCCAGCAGCGCGACAGCAACTAATGAAAAACGGTTTTTT.

This chain uses TRBV25-1 with TRBJ1-2, with D tentatively TRBD1 (6 bases). Between the trimmed V and J ends, which lost 3 bases and 4 bases, there was a span of 21 bases. This CDR3 has 17 residues. Germline values: CDR1 MGHDK, CDR2 SYGVNS. The CDR3 DNA is TGTGCCAGCAGTGATCGGGAGTCAGGGGATGATTTCTATGGCTACACCTTC. This codes for CASSDRESGDDFYGYTF.

This chain uses TRBV9 with TRBJ2-7, with D possibly TRBD1 on 6 matching bases. The germline V gene has CDR1 SGDLS and CDR2 YYNGEE. The CDR3 loop spans 16 amino acids. V was shortened by 4 bases and J by 4 bases, with 21 bases between the two germline ends. The CDR3 DNA follows: TGTGCCAGCAGCTCCCCGACAAAACCTGGACAGTACGAGCAGTACTTC. This translates into CASSSPTKPGQYEQYF.

This clonotype was observed many times. The chain is built from TRBV7-3 and TRBJ2-1, with D maybe TRBD1 (5 bases). V was cut by 3 bases and J by 8 bases, with 17 bases left in between. CDR3 length equals 15 residues. Germline loops: CDR1 SGHTA, CDR2 FQGTGA. The CDR3 here is CASSLLGHHKDEQFF. CDR3 bases: TGTGCCAGCAGCTTGCTAGGACATCATAAGGATGAGCAGTTCTTC.

The V and J genes are TRBV5-6 and TRBJ1-2; tentatively, D is TRBD1 (5 bases). Germline loops: CDR1 SGHDT, CDR2 YYEEEE. The CDR3 spans 14 residues. Trimming pared 4 bases from V and 4 bases from J, leaving 14 bases between. The CDR3 DNA reads as TGTGCCAGCAGCCTGGGGGAGGGTGGCTATGGCTACACCTTC. The encoded protein is CASSLGEGGYGYTF.

In DNA, the CDR3 is TGTGCCATCAGTGAGTCGGGGTTGCGGGAGGGCTCTCGGGAGCTGTTTTTT. Protein: CAISESGLREGSRELFF. This chain links TRBV10-3 with TRBJ2-2; 9 bases agree with TRBD2. The V and J ends lost 0 bases and 9 bases, in that order; junction bases with no gene match: 11. This CDR3 has 17 residues. CDR1 is ENHRY and CDR2 is SYGVKD in the germline V gene.

The genes are TRBV15 and TRBJ1-2, with a possible D match to TRBD1 (6 bases). The CDR3 has 12 residues. Trimming left V 9 bases short and J 2 bases short, with 10 bases between. Germline CDR1 reads LNHNV; CDR2 reads YYDKDF (reference sequence). CDR3 in amino acids: CATSQGNYGYTF. The CDR3 region has the DNA TGTGCCACGAGTCAGGGGAACTATGGCTACACCTTC.

This clonotype has ten or more counts. The chain links TRBV7-9 to TRBJ2-3; a possible D gene is TRBD1 (6 bases). The CDR3 contains 13 residues. Germline CDR1 reads SEHNR; CDR2 reads FQNEAQ (reference sequence). V dropped 8 bases and J dropped 1 base, with 10 bases sitting between them. The CDR3 loop reads CASGGSGTDTQYF. The CDR3 DNA reads as TGTGCCAGCGGGGGCTCGGGCACAGATACGCAGTATTTT.

The chain couples TRBV20-1 to TRBJ1-4; TRBD1 matches at 8 bases. This CDR3 contains 14 residues. CDR1 is DFQATT and CDR2 is SNEGSKA in the germline V gene (reference sequence). The V and J ends lost 6 bases and 10 bases, in that order; junction bases with no gene match: 13. The CDR3 region is CSASPGTGGRKLFF. Written as DNA, the CDR3 is TGCAGTGCATCTCCCGGGACAGGTGGGAGAAAACTGTTTTTT.

The chain recombines TRBV9 with TRBJ2-1; 7 bases are a match to TRBD1. The V segment lost 0 bases and the J segment 5 bases; nucleotides outside the gene matches: 5. The CDR3 sequence is 15 residues long. Germline values: CDR1 SGDLS, CDR2 YYNGEE. This CDR3 is CASSVGQGVNNEQFF. The CDR3 bases are TGTGCCAGCAGCGTAGGGCAGGGGGTCAACAATGAGCAGTTCTTC.

The chain recombines TRBV15 with TRBJ2-7; D may correspond to TRBD1 or TRBD2 (5 bases each). Germline CDR1 reads LNHNV; CDR2 reads YYDKDF (reference sequence). The V and J ends lost 9 bases and 2 bases respectively, with 20 bases between them. The CDR3 sequence is 15 residues long. The CDR3 loop is CATAGGSKGAYEQYF. The CDR3 DNA reads TGTGCCACGGCGGGTGGTTCGAAAGGGGCCTACGAGCAGTACTTC.

The rearrangement uses TRBV5-5 and TRBJ2-7; 7 nucleotides agree with TRBD2. This CDR3 spans 15 amino acids. The germline V gene has CDR1 SGHKS and CDR2 YYEKEE (reference sequence). Unmatched junction bases numbered 12, after V lost 2 bases and J lost 7 bases. The CDR3 reads CASSFGLGILGEQYF. The CDR3 region has the DNA TGTGCCAGCAGCTTCGGACTAGGGATTCTTGGGGAGCAGTACTTC.

This clonotype was seen at least ten times. The rearrangement joins TRBV10-1 to TRBJ2-3; 8 bases are a match to TRBD2. CDR3 length: 17 amino acids. V shed 6 bases, J shed 4 bases, and the junction held 15 bases outside the gene matches. Germline values: CDR1 WNHNN, CDR2 SYGVQD (reference sequence). This chain's CDR3 is CASRPGGRGGSADTQYF. The CDR3 coding sequence is TGCGCCAGCAGGCCAGGAGGCCGGGGGGGCAGTGCAGATACGCAGTATTTT.

There are a few counts of this clonotype. CDR3: CASSLGRSNEKLFF. DNA of the CDR3: TGTGCCAGCAGCTTAGGGCGGAGTAATGAAAAACTGTTTTTT. This chain connects TRBV11-3 to TRBJ1-4; unclear D gene. Germline CDR1 reads SGHNT; CDR2 reads YENEEA. With 1 base removed from V and 4 bases from J, the gap between germline ends came to 7 bases. This CDR3 has 14 residues.

This clonotype was counted at least ten times. The chain links TRBV6-2 or TRBV6-3 to TRBJ2-7, with no clear D. The CDR3 spans 12 residues. The V and J ends lost 9 bases and 3 bases respectively, with 12 bases between them. The germline V gene encodes CDR1 MNHEY and CDR2 SVGEGT. This chain's CDR3 is CARPWDRYEQYF. The CDR3 bases are TGTGCCAGACCCTGGGATCGCTACGAGCAGTACTTC.

The V and J genes are TRBV20-1 and TRBJ2-7, with a possible D match to TRBD2 (6 bases). This CDR3 region has 12 residues. Trimming shortened V by 3 bases and J by 3 bases, and 9 bases separated the two germline ends. Germline V gene lookup returns CDR1 DFQATT and CDR2 SNEGSKA (reference sequence). The CDR3 protein is CSASWGVYEQYF. The CDR3 DNA follows: TGCAGTGCTAGTTGGGGGGTCTACGAGCAGTACTTC.

The chain carries TRBV29-1 and TRBJ2-7; maybe TRBD2 (7 bases). This CDR3 is built from 16 residues. Germline V gene data show CDR1 as SQVTM and CDR2 as ANQGSEA. Between the trimmed V and J ends, which lost 5 bases and 4 bases, there was a span of 24 bases. This CDR3 reads CSVWGGGGGAGYEQYF. CDR3 coding DNA: TGCAGCGTTTGGGGGGGGGGGGGGGGGGCGGGTTACGAGCAGTACTTC.

On this clonotype itself: Because the CDR3 is missing its conserved closing phenylalanine or tryptophan, this is likely a read error. The CDR3 nucleotides are TGTGCCAGCAGCTCCTCCCGGGGGGAGCAGTACTCC. This sequence encodes CASSSSRGEQYS. The chain joins TRBV7-8 to TRBJ2-7; tentatively, D is TRBD2 (6 bases). Trimming shortened V by 4 bases and J by 7 bases, and 11 bases separated the two germline ends. The length of the CDR3 is 12 residues. Germline V gene data show CDR1 as SGHVS and CDR2 as FQNEAQ.

The chain is built from TRBV7-9 and TRBJ2-2, with D unclear. V gave up 2 bases and J gave up 3 bases, with 7 bases separating them. The length of the CDR3 is 14 residues. Germline V gene sequence: CDR1 SEHNR, CDR2 FQNEAQ (reference sequence). For the CDR3, the DNA is TGTGCCAGCAGCTTAAGTCCCCACACCGGGGAGCTGTTTTTT. Translated, it gives CASSLSPHTGELFF. The full variable domain, with the rest looked up from reference TRBV7-9 and TRBJ2-2, is DTGVSQNPRHKITKRGQNVTFRCDPISEHNRLYWYRQTLGQGPEFLTYFQNEAQLEKSRLLSDRFSAERPKGSFSTLEIQRTEQGDSAMYLCASSLSPHTGELFFGEGSRLTVL.

This clonotype came up once. The CDR3 nucleotides read TGTGCCAGCAGGAGACAAGTTCCTACAGATACGCAGTATTTT. Translation: CASRRQVPTDTQYF. The rearrangement links TRBV2 to TRBJ2-3; D unresolved. The CDR3 totals 14 residues. The V end lost 6 bases, the J end lost 3 bases, and 13 bases lay between the germline ends. Germline CDR1 SNHLY, CDR2 FYNNEI.

The chain uses TRBV2 and TRBJ1-6; 10 bases align to TRBD1. Per germline, CDR1 SNHLY and CDR2 FYNNEI. The CDR3 runs to 14 residues. Trimming took 10 bases from V and 9 from J; bases not matched to a gene: 9. CDR3 region: CATQAGTGASPLHF. DNA of the CDR3: TGTGCCACCCAGGCCGGGACAGGGGCTTCACCCCTCCACTTT.

In its sample, this clonotype was seen once. The genes are TRBV20-1 and TRBJ1-2; no reliable D call. CDR3 length equals 16 residues. Germline CDR1 DFQATT, CDR2 SNEGSKA (reference sequence). The CDR3, as DNA: TGCAGCCTGGCCCAACAGCGGATACGGGCTAACTATGGCTACACCTTC. Protein product: CSLAQQRIRANYGYTF.

This chain links TRBV25-1 with TRBJ2-7; 10 nucleotides match TRBD1. After removal of 10 bases from V and 5 bases from J, the junction contained 8 bases not matched to a gene. Germline loops: CDR1 MGHDK, CDR2 SYGVNS. The CDR3 extends over 13 amino acids. The CDR3, as DNA: TGTGCCACGAGACAGGGGGCTGTCGACGAGCAGTACTTC. Encoded protein: CATRQGAVDEQYF.

This clonotype was seen at least ten times. The chain combines TRBV7-6 with TRBJ2-5, with 11 bases matching TRBD2. The germline CDR1 and CDR2 sequences are SGHVS and FNYEAQ. There are 16 residues in the CDR3. The V and J ends lost 1 base and 5 bases, in that order; junction bases with no gene match: 6. The DNA of the CDR3 is TGTGCCAGCAGCTTAGTTAGCGGGGGGGCCGAGGAGACCCAGTACTTC. It is translated as CASSLVSGGAEETQYF.

This clonotype was counted many times. The rearrangement uses TRBV5-6 and TRBJ1-1; D may be TRBD1 (5 bases). The CDR3 length is 15 residues. V gave up 0 bases and J gave up 3 bases, with 12 bases separating them. Germline CDR1 and CDR2: SGHDT and YYEEEE. As DNA, the CDR3 is TGTGCCAGCAGCTTGGTTGGGACCTTCTACACTGAAGCTTTCTTT. This translates into CASSLVGTFYTEAFF.